This TCR beta chain comes out of a study of radiotherapy plus CTLA-4 blockade in lung cancer. Concerning this clone itself: What it binds is not known.

CDR1 and CDR2 (germline): MNHEY, SMNVEV (reference sequence). Unmatched junction bases numbered 7, after V lost 3 bases and J lost 3 bases. CDR3 length: 18 amino acids. Notes on the study in general: Dynamics of early blood T cell clones, together with interferon-beta, were reportedly the best predictors of response.

Data came from immunoSEQ multiplex PCR; TCRdb stores just in-frame clones and leaves some out. The sample records over 95,000 clones, 65% to 85% being singletons. The V call is TRBV27, the J call TRBJ2-1; TRBD2 aligns across 14 bases. The source is a human donor with non-small cell lung cancer who had a partial response to radiotherapy plus ipilimumab. Some clones in this sample may be carry-over from other donors' samples. The source material was peripheral blood, sampled from a patient treated with radiotherapy plus ipilimumab. Here the CDR3 reads CASSFNFGLAGGYNEQFF. Written as DNA, the CDR3 is TGTGCCAGCAGTTTCAACTTCGGACTAGCGGGGGGCTACAATGAGCAGTTCTTC.